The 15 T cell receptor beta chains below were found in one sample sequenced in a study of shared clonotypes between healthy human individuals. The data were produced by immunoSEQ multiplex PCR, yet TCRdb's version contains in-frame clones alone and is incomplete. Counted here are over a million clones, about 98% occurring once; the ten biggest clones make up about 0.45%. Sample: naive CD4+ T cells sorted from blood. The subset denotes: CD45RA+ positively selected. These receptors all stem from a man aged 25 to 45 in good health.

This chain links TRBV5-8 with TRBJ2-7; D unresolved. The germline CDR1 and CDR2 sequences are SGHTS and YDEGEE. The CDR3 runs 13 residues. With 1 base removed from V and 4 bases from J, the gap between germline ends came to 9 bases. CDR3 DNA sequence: TGTGCCAGCAGCTTGAATGTCCAATACGAGCAGTACTTC. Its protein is CASSLNVQYEQYF.

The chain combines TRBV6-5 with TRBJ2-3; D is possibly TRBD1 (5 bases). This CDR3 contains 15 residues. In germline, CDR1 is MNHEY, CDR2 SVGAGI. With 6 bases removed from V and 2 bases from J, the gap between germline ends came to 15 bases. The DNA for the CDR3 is TGTGCCAGCAGGCCTACAGGAGCCCTCACAGATACGCAGTATTTT. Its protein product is CASRPTGALTDTQYF.

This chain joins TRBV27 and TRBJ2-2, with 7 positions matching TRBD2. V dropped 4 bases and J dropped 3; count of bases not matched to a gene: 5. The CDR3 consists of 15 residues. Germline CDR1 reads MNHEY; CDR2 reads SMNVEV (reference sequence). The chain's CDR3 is CASSWGGSDTGELFF. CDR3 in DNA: TGTGCCAGCAGTTGGGGCGGGAGCGACACCGGGGAGCTGTTTTTT.

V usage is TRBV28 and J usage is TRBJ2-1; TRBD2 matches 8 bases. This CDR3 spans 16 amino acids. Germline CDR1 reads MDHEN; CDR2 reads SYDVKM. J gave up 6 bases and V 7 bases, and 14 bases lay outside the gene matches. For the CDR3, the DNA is TGTGCCAGCACCCCGCCCACTAGCGGACTACTCAATGAGCAGTTCTTC. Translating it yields CASTPPTSGLLNEQFF.

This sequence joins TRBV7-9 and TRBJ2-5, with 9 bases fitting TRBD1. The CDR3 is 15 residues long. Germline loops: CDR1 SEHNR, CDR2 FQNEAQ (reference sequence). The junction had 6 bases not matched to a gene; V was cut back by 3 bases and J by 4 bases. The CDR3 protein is CASSFRTGVVETQYF. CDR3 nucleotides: TGTGCCAGCAGCTTTAGGACAGGGGTCGTAGAGACCCAGTACTTC.

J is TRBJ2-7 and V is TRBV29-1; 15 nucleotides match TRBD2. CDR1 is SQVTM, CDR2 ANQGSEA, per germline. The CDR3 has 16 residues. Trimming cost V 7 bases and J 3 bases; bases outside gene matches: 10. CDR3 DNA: TGCAGCGGAAGGACTAGCGGGAGGGCCGGGATCTACGAGCAGTACTTC. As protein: CSGRTSGRAGIYEQYF.

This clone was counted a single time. CDR3 amino acids: CASSPIAGGNEQFF. In DNA, the CDR3 is TGTGCCAGCAGCCCAATAGCGGGAGGGAATGAGCAGTTCTTC. The chain is built from TRBV7-7 and TRBJ2-1; TRBD2 agrees at 11 bases. CDR1 and CDR2 (germline): SSHAT, FNYEAQ (reference sequence). The V and J ends lost 5 bases and 7 bases, in that order; junction bases with no gene match: 4. The CDR3 is 14 amino acids.

CDR3 bases: TGTGCCAGCAGACCCGATTCTACGGGGGAGTATGGCTACACCTTC. It codes for CASRPDSTGEYGYTF. This rearrangement joins TRBV14 to TRBJ1-2, with D maybe TRBD1 (5 bases). The CDR3 has 15 amino acids. Between the trimmed V and J ends, which lost 6 bases and 5 bases, there was a span of 19 bases. Germline V gives CDR1 SGHDN, CDR2 FVKESK.

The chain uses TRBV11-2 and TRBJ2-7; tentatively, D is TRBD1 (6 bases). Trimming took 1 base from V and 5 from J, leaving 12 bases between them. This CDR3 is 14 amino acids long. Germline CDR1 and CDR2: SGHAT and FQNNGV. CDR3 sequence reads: CASSLVLQGHEQYF. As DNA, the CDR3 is TGTGCCAGCAGCTTAGTCTTACAGGGCCACGAGCAGTACTTC.

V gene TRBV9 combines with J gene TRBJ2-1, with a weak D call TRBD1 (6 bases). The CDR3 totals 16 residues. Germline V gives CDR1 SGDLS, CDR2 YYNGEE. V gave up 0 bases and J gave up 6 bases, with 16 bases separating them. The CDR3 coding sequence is TGTGCCAGCAGCGTAGCTCCTAACAGGGAAGGCAATGAGCAGTTCTTC. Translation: CASSVAPNREGNEQFF.

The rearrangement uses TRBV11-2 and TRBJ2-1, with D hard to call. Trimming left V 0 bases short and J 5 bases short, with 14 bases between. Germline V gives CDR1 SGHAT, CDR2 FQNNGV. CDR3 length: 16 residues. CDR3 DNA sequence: TGTGCCAGCAGCTTAGAACCGCCCGGCGGTGACAATGAGCAGTTCTTC. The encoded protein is CASSLEPPGGDNEQFF.

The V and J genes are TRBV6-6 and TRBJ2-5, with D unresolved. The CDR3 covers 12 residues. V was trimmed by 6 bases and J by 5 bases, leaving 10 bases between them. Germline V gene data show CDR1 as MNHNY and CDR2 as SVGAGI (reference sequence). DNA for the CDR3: TGTGCCAGCAGCCTGGAGTGGGAGACCCAGTACTTC. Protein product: CASSLEWETQYF.

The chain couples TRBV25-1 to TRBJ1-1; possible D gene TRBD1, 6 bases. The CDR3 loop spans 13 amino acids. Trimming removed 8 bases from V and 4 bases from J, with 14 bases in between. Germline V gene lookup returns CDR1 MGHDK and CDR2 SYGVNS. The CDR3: CASLRGWGTEAFF. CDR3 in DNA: TGTGCCAGCCTGAGGGGGTGGGGCACTGAAGCTTTCTTT.

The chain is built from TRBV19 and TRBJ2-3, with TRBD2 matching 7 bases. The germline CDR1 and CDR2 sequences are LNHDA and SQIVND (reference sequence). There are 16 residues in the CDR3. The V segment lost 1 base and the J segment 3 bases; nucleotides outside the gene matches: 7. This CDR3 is CASSIAGGSGTDTQYF. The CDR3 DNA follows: TGTGCCAGTAGTATAGCAGGCGGGAGTGGAACAGATACGCAGTATTTT.

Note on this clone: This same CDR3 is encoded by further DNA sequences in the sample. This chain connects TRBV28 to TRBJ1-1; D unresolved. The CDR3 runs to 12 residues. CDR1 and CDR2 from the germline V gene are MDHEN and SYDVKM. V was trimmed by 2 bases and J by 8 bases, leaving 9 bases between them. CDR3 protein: CASSLSLPEAFF. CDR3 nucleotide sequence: TGTGCCAGCAGTTTAAGCCTTCCCGAAGCTTTCTTT. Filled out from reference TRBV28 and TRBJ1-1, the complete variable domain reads DVKVTQSSRYLVKRTGEKVFLECVQDMDHENMFWYRQDPGLGLRLIYFSYDVKMKEKGDIPEGYSVSREKKERFSLILESASTNQTSMYLCASSLSLPEAFFGQGTRLTVV.